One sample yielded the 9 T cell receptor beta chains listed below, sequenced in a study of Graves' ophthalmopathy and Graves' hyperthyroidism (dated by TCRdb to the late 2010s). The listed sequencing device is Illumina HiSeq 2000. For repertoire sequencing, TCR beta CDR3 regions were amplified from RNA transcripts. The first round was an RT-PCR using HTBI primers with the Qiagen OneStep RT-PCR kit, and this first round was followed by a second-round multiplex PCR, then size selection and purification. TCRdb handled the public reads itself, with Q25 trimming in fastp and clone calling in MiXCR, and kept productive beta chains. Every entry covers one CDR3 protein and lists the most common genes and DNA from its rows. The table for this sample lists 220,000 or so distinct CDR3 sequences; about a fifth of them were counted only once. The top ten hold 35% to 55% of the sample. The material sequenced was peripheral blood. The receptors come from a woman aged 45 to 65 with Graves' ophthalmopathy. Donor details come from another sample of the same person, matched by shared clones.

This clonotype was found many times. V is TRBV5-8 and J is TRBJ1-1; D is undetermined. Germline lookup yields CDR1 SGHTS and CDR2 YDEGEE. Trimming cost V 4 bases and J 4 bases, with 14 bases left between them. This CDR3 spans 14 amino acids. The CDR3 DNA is TGTGCCAGCAGCCGAGGGAGGGTTCCCACTGAAGCTTTCTTT. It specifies CASSRGRVPTEAFF.

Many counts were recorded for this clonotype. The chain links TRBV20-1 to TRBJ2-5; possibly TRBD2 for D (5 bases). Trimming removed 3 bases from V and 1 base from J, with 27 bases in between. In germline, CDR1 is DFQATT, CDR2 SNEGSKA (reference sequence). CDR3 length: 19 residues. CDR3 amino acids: CSARDREQGRTYSQETQYF. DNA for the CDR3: TGCAGTGCTAGGGATCGGGAACAAGGACGCACCTATTCCCAAGAGACCCAGTACTTC.

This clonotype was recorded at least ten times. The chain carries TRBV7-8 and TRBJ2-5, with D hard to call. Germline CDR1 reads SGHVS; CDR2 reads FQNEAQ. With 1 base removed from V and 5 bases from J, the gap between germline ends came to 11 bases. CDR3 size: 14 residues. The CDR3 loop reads CASSLESLPETQYF. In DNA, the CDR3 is TGTGCCAGCAGCTTAGAATCCCTCCCTGAGACCCAGTACTTC.

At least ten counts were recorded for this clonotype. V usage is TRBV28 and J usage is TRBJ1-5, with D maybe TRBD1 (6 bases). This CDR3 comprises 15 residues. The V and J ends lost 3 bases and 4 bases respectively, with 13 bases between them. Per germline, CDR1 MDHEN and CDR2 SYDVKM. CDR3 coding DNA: TGTGCCAGCAGTTTGCGGGAGGGGGTGAATCAGCCCCAGCATTTT. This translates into CASSLREGVNQPQHF.

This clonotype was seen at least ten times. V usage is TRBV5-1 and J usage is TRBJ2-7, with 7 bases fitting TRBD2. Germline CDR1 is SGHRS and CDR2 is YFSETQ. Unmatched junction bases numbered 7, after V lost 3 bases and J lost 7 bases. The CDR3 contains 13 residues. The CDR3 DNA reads TGCGCCAGCAGCTCAATCAGCGGGAAGGAGCAGTACTTC. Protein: CASSSISGKEQYF.

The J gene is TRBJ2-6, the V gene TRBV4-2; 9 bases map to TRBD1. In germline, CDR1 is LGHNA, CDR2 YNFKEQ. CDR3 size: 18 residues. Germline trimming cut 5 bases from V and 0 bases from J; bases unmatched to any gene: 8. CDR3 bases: TGTGCCAGCAGCACCCGACAGGGGGGCTTCTCTGGGGCCAACGTCCTGACTTTC. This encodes CASSTRQGGFSGANVLTF.

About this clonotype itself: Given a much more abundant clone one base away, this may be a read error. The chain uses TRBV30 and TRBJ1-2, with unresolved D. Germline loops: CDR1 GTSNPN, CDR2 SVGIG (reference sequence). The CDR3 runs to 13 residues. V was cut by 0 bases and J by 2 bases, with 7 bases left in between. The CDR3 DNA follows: TGTGCCTGGAGTGTACTGGGCAACTATGGCTACACCTTC. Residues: CAWSVLGNYGYTF.

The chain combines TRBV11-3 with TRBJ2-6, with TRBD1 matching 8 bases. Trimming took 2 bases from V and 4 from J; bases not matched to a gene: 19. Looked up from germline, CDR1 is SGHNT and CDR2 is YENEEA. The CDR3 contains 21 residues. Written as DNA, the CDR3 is TGTGCCAGCAGCTTATACAGGTCGGTGTCAGGGGGCCTACGGGGGGCCAACGTCCTGACTTTC. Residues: CASSLYRSVSGGLRGANVLTF.

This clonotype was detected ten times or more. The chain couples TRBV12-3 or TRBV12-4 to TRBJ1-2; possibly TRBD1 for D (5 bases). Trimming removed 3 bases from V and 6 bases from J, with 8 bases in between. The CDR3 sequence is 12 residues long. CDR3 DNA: TGTGCCAGCAGTTTCACAGGCAATGGCTACACCTTC. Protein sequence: CASSFTGNGYTF.